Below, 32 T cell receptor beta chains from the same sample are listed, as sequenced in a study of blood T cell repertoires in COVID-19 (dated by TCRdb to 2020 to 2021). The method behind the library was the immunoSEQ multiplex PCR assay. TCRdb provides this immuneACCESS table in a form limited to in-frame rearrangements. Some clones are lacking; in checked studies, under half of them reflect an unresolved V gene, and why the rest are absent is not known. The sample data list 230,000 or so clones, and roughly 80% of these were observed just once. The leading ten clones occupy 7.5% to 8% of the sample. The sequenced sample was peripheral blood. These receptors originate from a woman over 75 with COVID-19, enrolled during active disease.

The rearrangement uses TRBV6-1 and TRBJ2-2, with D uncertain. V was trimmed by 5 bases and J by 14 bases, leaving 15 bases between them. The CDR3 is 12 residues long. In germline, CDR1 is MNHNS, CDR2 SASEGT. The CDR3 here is CASSRRPEDLFF. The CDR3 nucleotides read TGTGCCAGCAGTCGGCGGCCCGAAGATCTGTTTTTT.

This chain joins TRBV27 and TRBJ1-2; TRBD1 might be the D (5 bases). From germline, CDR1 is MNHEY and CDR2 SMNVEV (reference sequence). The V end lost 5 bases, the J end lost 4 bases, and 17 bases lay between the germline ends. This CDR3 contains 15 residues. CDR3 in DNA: TGTGCCAGCAGTCTTAGTGAGGGGAGGCTCTATGGCTACACCTTC. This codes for CASSLSEGRLYGYTF.

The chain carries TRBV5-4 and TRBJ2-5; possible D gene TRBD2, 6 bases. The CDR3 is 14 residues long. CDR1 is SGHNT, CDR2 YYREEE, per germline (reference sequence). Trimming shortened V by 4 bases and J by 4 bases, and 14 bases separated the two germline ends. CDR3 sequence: CASSRGGSLETQYF. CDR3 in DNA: TGTGCCAGCAGCCGTGGGGGGAGTTTAGAGACCCAGTACTTC.

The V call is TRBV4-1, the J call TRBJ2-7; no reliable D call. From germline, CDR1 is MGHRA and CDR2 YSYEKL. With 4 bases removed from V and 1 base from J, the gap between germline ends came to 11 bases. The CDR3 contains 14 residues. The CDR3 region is CASSLPERSYEQYF. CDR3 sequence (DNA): TGCGCCAGCAGCCTTCCCGAGAGGTCCTACGAGCAGTACTTC.

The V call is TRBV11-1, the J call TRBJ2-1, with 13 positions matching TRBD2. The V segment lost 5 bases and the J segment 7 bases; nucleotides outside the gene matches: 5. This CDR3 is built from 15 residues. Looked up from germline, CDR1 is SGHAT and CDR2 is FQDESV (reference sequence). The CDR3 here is CASSPRLAGGNEQFF. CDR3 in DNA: TGTGCCAGCAGCCCGCGACTAGCGGGAGGTAATGAGCAGTTCTTC.

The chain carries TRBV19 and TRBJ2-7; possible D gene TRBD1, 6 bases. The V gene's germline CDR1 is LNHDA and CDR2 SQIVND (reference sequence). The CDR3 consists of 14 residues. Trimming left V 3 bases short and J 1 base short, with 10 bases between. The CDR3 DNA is TGTGCCAGTAGTATGGGACAACCGTCCTACGAGCAGTACTTC. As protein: CASSMGQPSYEQYF.

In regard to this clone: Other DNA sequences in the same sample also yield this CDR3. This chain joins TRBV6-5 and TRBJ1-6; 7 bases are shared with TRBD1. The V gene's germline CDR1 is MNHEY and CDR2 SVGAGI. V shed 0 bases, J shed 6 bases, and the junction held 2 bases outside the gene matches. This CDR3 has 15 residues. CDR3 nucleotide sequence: TGTGCCAGCAGTTACTCCGGGACAGTTAATTCACCCCTCCACTTT. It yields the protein CASSYSGTVNSPLHF.

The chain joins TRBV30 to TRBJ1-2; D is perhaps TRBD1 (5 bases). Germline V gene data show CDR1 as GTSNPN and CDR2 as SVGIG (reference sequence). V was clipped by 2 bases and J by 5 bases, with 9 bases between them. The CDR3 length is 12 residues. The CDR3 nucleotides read TGTGCCTGGAGTAGGGGCAGATATGGCTACACCTTC. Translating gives CAWSRGRYGYTF.

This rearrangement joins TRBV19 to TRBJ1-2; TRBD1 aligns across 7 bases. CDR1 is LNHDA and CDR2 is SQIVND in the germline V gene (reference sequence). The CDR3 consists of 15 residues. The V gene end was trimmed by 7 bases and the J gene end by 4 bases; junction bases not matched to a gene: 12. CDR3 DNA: TGTGCCAGTACCTCATCTGGGACAGCACTCTATGGCTACACCTTC. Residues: CASTSSGTALYGYTF.

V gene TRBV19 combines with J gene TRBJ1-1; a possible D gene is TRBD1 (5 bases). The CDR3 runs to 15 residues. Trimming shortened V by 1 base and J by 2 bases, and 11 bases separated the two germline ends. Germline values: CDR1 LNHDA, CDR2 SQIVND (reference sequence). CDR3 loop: CASSIGGVLNTEAFF. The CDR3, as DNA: TGTGCCAGTAGTATAGGGGGGGTCCTAAACACTGAAGCTTTCTTT.

CDR3 sequence (DNA): TGTGCCAGCAGTCTCATGGGACAGGTGGCCACTGAAGCTTTCTTT. It translates to CASSLMGQVATEAFF. The V call is TRBV2, the J call TRBJ1-1; 8 nucleotides agree with TRBD1. This CDR3 comprises 15 residues. V lost 5 bases, J lost 4 bases, and 9 bases stayed unmatched. Germline lookup yields CDR1 SNHLY and CDR2 FYNNEI. Full variable domain (rest looked up from reference TRBV2 and TRBJ1-1): EPEVTQTPSHQVTQMGQEVILRCVPISNHLYFYWYRQILGQKVEFLVSFYNNEISEKSEIFDDQFSVERPDGSNFTLKIRSTKLEDSAMYFCASSLMGQVATEAFFGQGTRLTVV.

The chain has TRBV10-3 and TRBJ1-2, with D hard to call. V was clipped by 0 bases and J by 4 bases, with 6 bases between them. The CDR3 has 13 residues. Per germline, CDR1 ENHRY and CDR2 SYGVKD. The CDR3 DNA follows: TGTGCCATCAGTGAGTCGAACGGCTATGGCTACACCTTC. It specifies CAISESNGYGYTF.

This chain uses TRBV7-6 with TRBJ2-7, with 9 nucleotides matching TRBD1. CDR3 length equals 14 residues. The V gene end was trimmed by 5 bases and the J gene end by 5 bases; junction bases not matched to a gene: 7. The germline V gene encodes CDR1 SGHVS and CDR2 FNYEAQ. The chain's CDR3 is CASSESDRGNEQYF. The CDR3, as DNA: TGTGCCAGCAGCGAGAGTGACAGGGGGAACGAGCAGTACTTC.

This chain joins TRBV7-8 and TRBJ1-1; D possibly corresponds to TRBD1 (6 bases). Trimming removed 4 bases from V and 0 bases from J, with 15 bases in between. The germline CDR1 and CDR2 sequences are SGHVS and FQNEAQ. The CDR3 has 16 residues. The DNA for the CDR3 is TGTGCCAGCAGCTCTCAAAGACAGGACATGAACACTGAAGCTTTCTTT. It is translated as CASSSQRQDMNTEAFF.

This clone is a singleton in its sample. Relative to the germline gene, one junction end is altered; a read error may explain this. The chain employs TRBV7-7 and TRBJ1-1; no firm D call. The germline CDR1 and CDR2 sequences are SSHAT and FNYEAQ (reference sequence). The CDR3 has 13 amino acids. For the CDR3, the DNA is TGTGCTAGCAGCTTAGTACAGAACACTGAAGCTTTCTTT. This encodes CASSLVQNTEAFF.

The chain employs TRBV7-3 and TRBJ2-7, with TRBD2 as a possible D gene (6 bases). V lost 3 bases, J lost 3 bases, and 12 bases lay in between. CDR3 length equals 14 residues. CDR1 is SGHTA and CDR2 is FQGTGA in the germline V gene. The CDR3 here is CASSFGGVGYEQYF. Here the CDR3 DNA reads TGTGCCAGCAGCTTTGGAGGGGTCGGCTACGAGCAGTACTTC.

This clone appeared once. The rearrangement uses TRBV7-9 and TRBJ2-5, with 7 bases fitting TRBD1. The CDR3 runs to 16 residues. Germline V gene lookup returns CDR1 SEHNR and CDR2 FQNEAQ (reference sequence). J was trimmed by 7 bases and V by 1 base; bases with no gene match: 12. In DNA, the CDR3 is TGTGCCAGCAGCTTAGAGGGACAGCGCCATCGGGGGACCCAGTACTTC. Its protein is CASSLEGQRHRGTQYF.

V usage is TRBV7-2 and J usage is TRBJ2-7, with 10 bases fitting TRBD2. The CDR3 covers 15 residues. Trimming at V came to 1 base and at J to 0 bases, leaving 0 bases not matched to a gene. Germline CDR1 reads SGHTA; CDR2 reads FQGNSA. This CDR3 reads CASSLGLAGSYEQYF. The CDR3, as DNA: TGTGCCAGCAGCTTAGGACTAGCGGGCTCCTACGAGCAGTACTTC. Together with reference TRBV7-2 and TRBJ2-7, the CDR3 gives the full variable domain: GAGVSQSPSNKVTEKGKDVELRCDPISGHTALYWYRQSLGQGLEFLIYFQGNSAPDKSGLPSDRFSAERTGGSVSTLTIQRTQQEDSAVYLCASSLGLAGSYEQYFGPGTRLTVT.

The CDR3 region is CASSLDRRVSPLHF. The CDR3 coding sequence is TGTGCCAGCAGCTTAGATCGCCGAGTTTCACCCCTCCACTTT. The chain has TRBV11-2 and TRBJ1-6, with D unclear. Trimming took off 0 bases at V and 9 bases at J, with 9 bases between the two ends. Germline CDR1 SGHAT, CDR2 FQNNGV. The CDR3 runs 14 residues.

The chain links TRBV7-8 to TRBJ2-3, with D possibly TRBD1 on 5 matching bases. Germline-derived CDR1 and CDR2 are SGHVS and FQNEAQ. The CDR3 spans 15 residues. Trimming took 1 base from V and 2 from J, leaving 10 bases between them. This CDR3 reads CASSLDRQTTDTQYF. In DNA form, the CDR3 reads TGTGCCAGCAGCTTAGACAGACAGACCACAGATACGCAGTATTTT.

The CDR3 protein is CASSVQTNTEAFF. The CDR3 nucleotides read TGTGCCAGCTCAGTTCAAACGAACACTGAAGCTTTCTTT. This rearrangement joins TRBV12-3 or TRBV12-4 to TRBJ1-1, with D uncertain. The V gene lost 8 bases and the J gene lost 1 base, with 11 bases spanning the gap. This CDR3 region has 13 residues.

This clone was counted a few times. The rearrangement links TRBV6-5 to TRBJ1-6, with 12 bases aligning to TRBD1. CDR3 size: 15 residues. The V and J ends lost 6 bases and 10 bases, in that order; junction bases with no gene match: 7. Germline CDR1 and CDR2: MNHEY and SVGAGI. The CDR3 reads CASSDAGTGGSPLHF. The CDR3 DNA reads TGTGCCAGCAGCGATGCCGGGACAGGGGGCTCACCCCTCCACTTT.

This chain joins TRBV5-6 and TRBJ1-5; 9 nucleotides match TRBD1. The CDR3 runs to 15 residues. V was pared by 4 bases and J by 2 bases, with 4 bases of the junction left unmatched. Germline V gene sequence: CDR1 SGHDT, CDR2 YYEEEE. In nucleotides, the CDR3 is TGTGCCAGCAGCCTACGGACAGGGGGCAATCAGCCCCAGCATTTT. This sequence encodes CASSLRTGGNQPQHF.

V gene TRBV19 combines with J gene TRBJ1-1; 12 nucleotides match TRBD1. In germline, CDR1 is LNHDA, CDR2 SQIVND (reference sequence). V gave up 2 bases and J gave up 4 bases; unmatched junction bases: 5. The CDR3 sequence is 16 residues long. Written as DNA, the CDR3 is TGTGCCAGTAGTATATTCCGGGACAGGGGGCCCACTGAAGCTTTCTTT. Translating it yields CASSIFRDRGPTEAFF.

The CDR3 DNA reads TGTGCCAGCAGCGTAGGTGGGGCCCAATCGGACTATGGCTACACCTTC. Protein product: CASSVGGAQSDYGYTF. The rearrangement uses TRBV9 and TRBJ1-2; TRBD1 is a possible D gene (5 bases). Germline V lookup: CDR1 SGDLS, CDR2 YYNGEE. The germline V and J ends were trimmed by 0 bases and 3 bases, with 15 bases remaining between them. The CDR3 totals 16 residues.

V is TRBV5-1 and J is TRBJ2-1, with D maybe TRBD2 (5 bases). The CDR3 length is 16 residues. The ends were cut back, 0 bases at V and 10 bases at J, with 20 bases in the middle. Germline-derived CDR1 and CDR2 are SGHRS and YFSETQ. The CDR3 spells CASSLGQSLAVYEQFF. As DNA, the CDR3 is TGCGCCAGCAGCTTGGGTCAGTCGCTAGCAGTTTACGAGCAGTTCTTC.

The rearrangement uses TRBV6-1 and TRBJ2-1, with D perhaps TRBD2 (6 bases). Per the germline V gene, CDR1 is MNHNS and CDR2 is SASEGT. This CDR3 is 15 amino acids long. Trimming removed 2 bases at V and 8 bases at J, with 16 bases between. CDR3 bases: TGTGCCAGCAGTGAAAGCGGGCGAATCGTGGATGAGCAGTTCTTC. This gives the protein CASSESGRIVDEQFF.

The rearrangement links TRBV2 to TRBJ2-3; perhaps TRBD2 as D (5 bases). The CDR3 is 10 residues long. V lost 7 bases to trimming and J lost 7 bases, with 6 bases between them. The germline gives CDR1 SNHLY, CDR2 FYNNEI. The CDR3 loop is CASTGNTQYF. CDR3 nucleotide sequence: TGTGCCAGCACCGGGAATACGCAGTATTTT. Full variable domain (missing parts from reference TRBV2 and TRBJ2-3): EPEVTQTPSHQVTQMGQEVILRCVPISNHLYFYWYRQILGQKVEFLVSFYNNEISEKSEIFDDQFSVERPDGSNFTLKIRSTKLEDSAMYFCASTGNTQYFGPGTRLTVL.

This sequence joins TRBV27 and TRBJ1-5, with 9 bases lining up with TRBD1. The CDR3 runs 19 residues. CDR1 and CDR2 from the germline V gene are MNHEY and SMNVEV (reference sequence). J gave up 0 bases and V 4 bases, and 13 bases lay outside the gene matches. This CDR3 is CASSSSHRGLPYSNQPQHF. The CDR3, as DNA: TGTGCCAGCAGTTCCTCACACAGGGGGCTGCCATATAGCAATCAGCCCCAGCATTTT.

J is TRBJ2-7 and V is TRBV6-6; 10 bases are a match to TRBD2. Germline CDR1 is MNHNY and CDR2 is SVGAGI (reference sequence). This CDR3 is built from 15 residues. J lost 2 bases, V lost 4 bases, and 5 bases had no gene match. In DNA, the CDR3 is TGTGCCAGCAGTTCCTGGACTAGCGGAGCCTACGAGCAGTACTTC. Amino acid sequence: CASSSWTSGAYEQYF.

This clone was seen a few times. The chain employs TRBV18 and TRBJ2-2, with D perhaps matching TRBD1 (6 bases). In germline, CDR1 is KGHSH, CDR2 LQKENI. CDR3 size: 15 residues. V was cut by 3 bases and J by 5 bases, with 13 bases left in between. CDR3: CASSPPGTTTGELFF. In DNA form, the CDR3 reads TGTGCCAGCTCACCGCCCGGGACAACGACCGGGGAGCTGTTTTTT.

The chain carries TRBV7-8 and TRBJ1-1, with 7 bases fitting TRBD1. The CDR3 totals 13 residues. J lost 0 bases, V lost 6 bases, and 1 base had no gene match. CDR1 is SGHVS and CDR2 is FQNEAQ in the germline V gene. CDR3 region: CASRGGLNTEAFF. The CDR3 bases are TGTGCCAGCAGAGGGGGCCTGAACACTGAAGCTTTCTTT.